This TCR beta chain emerged from a study of blood T cell repertoires in COVID-19. Study-level background: COVID-19 samples from acute and convalescent phases originated in the United States, Italy and Spain. Nucleic acid was either cDNA or gDNA, and it came from T cells, B-cell-depleted T cells, or PBMCs.

V shed 5 bases and J 10 bases; nucleotides not matched to a gene: 8. Germline V gives CDR1 SQVTM, CDR2 ANQGSEA. The CDR3 extends over 13 amino acids. In the source study's methods: Using reference gene primer amplification, nucleated cell counts were estimated. Profiling relied on immunoSEQ multiplex PCR, and the TCRdb table lists in-frame clones only, not all of them. V and J calls and clone size are those listed in that table; D and trimming were worked out from the DNA. The sample yields some 40,000 clones, roughly nine tenths seen once. The sample consisted of peripheral blood. The genes are TRBV29-1 and TRBJ1-4, with TRBD1 identical over 9 bases. The TCR comes from a man aged 50 or older with active COVID-19. CDR3 region: CSVQQGADGKLFF. CDR3 nucleotides: TGCAGCGTTCAACAGGGGGCCGATGGAAAACTGTTTTTT.